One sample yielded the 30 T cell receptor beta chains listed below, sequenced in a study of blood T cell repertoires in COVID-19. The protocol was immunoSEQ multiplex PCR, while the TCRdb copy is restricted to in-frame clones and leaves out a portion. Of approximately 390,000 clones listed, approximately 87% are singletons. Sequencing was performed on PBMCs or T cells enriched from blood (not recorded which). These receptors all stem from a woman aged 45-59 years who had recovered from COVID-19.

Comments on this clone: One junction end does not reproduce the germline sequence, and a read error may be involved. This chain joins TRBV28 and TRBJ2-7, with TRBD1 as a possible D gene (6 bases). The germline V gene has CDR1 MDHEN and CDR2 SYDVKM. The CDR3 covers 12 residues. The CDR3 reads CACSEGAYEQYF. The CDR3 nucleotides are TGTGCCTGCAGCGAGGGGGCCTACGAGCAGTACTTC.

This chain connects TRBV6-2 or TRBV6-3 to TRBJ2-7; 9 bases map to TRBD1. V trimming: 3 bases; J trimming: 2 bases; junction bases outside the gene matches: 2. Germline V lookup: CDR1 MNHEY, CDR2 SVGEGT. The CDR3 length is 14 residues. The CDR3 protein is CASSYGTGTYEQYF. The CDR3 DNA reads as TGTGCCAGCAGTTATGGGACAGGGACCTACGAGCAGTACTTC.

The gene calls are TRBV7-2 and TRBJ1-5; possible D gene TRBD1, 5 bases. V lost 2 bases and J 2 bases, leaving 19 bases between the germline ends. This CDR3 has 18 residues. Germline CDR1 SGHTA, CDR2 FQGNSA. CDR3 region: CASSLSSVGLQGNQPQHF. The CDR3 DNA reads TGTGCCAGCAGCTTAAGTTCGGTGGGGTTACAGGGCAATCAGCCCCAGCATTTT.

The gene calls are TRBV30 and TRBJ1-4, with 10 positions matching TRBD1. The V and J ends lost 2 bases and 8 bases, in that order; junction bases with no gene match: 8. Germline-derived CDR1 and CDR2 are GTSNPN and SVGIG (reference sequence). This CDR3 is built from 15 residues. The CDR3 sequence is CAWSIGTGDREKLFF. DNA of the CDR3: TGTGCCTGGAGTATCGGGACAGGGGATAGGGAAAAACTGTTTTTT.

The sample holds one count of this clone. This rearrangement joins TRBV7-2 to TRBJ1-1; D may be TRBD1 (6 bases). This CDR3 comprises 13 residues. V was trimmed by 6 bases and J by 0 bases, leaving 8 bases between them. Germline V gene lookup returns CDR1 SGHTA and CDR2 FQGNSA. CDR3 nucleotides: TGTGCCAGCAGACAGGGAGTGAACACTGAAGCTTTCTTT. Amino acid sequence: CASRQGVNTEAFF.

The CDR3 DNA reads as TGTGCCAGCAGCGACATCTTCGGGGACACTGAAGCTTTCTTT. Protein sequence: CASSDIFGDTEAFF. This chain joins TRBV5-8 and TRBJ1-1; D call uncertain. The V and J ends lost 4 bases and 3 bases respectively, with 13 bases between them. The CDR3 is 14 residues long. CDR1 and CDR2 from the germline V gene are SGHTS and YDEGEE.

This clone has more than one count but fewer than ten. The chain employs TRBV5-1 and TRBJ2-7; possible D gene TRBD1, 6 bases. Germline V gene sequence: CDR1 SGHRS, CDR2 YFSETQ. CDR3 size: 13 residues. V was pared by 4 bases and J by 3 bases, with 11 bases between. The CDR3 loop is CASSRDINYEQYF. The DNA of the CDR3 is TGCGCCAGCAGCAGGGACATAAACTACGAGCAGTACTTC. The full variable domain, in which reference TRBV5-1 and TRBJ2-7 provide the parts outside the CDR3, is KAGVTQTPRYLIKTRGQQVTLSCSPISGHRSVSWYQQTPGQGLQFLFEYFSETQRNKGNFPGRFSGRQFSNSRSEMNVSTLELGDSALYLCASSRDINYEQYFGPGTRLTVT.

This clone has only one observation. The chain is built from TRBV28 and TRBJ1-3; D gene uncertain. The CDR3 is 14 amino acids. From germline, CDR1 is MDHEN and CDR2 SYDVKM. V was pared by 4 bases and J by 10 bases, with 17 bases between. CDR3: CASSSKRELRTIYF. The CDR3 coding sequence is TGTGCCAGCAGTTCCAAACGGGAGCTAAGGACCATATATTTT.

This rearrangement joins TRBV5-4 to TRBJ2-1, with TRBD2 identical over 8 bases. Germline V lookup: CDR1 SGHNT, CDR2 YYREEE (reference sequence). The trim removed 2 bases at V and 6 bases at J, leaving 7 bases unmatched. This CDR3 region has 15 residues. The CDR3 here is CASSFPGRGGNEQFF. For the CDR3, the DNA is TGTGCCAGCAGCTTTCCGGGACGGGGGGGCAATGAGCAGTTCTTC.

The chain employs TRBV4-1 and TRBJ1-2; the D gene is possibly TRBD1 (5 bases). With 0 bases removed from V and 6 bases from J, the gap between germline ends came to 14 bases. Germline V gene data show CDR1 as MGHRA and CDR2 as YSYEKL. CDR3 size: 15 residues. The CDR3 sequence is CASSQEGRQGDGYTF. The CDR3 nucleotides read TGCGCCAGCAGCCAAGAAGGTCGCCAGGGTGATGGCTACACCTTC.

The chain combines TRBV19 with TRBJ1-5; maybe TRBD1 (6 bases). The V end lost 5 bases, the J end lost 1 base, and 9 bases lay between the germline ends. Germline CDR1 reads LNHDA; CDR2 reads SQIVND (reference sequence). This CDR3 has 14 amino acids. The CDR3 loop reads CASSHRESNQPQHF. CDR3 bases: TGTGCCAGTAGTCACAGGGAAAGCAATCAGCCCCAGCATTTT. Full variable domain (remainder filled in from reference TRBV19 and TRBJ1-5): DGGITQSPKYLFRKEGQNVTLSCEQNLNHDAMYWYRQDPGQGLRLIYYSQIVNDFQKGDIAEGYSVSREKKESFPLTVTSAQKNPTAFYLCASSHRESNQPQHFGDGTRLSIL.

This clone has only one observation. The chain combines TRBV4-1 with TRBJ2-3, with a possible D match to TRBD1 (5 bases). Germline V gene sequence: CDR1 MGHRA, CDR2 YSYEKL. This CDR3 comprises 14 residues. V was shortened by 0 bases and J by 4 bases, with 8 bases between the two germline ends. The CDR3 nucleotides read TGCGCCAGCAGCCAAGAATCAGGGCCAGATACGCAGTATTTT. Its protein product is CASSQESGPDTQYF.

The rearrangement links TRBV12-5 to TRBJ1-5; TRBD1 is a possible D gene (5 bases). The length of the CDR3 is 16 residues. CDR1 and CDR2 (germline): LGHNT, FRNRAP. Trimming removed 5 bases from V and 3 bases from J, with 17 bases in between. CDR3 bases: TGTGCTAGTGGTGATACAGGCGCTGCTATCAATCAGCCCCAGCATTTT. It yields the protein CASGDTGAAINQPQHF.

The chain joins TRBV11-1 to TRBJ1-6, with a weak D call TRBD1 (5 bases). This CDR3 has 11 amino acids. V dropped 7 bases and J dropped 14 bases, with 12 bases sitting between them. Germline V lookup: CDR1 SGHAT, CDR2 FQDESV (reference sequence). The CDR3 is CASTSGTALHF. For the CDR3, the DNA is TGTGCCAGCACCTCCGGGACTGCCCTCCACTTT.

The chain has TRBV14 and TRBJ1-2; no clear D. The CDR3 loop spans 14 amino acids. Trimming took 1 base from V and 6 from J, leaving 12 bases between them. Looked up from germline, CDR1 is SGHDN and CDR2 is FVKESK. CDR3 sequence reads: CASSQVPRFHGYTF. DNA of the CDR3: TGTGCCAGCAGCCAAGTACCCAGGTTTCATGGCTACACCTTC. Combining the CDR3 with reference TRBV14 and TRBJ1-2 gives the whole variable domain EAGVTQFPSHSVIEKGQTVTLRCDPISGHDNLYWYRRVMGKEIKFLLHFVKESKQDESGMPNNRFLAERTGGTYSTLKVQPAELEDSGVYFCASSQVPRFHGYTFGSGTRLTVV.

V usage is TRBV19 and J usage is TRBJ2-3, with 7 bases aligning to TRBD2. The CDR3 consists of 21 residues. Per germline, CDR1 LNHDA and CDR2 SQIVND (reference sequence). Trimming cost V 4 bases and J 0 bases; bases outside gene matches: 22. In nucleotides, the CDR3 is TGTGCCAGTAGTACAATGGAGCGGGGCGTTAACTACGACTCTAGCACAGATACGCAGTATTTT. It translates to CASSTMERGVNYDSSTDTQYF.

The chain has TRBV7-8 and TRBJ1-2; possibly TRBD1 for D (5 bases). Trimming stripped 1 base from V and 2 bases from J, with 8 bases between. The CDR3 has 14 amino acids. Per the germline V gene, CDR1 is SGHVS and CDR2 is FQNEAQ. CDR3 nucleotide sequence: TGTGCCAGCAGCTTAGGCAGGGTCAACTATGGCTACACCTTC. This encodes CASSLGRVNYGYTF.

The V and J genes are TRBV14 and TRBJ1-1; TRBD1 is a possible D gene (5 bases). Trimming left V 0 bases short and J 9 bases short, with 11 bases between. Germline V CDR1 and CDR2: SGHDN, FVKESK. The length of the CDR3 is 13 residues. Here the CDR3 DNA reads TGTGCCAGCAGCCAAGATGGTCAGGGTCAAGCTTTCTTT. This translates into CASSQDGQGQAFF.

The CDR3 sequence: CASSQDLRGRGNTIYF. The DNA for the CDR3 is TGTGCCAGCAGCCAAGATCTTCGTGGGCGCGGAAACACCATATATTTT. The gene calls are TRBV14 and TRBJ1-3; unclear D gene. Per germline, CDR1 SGHDN and CDR2 FVKESK. Trimming shortened V by 0 bases and J by 4 bases, and 13 bases separated the two germline ends. This CDR3 spans 16 amino acids.

CDR3 in amino acids: CASSLGYGRNYGYTF. The CDR3 nucleotides are TGTGCCAGCAGCTTAGGCTATGGTCGAAACTATGGCTACACCTTC. This chain connects TRBV7-9 to TRBJ1-2; D uncertain. This CDR3 is 15 amino acids long. Germline CDR1 SEHNR, CDR2 FQNEAQ (reference sequence). Trimming pared 1 base from V and 2 bases from J, leaving 11 bases between. Full variable domain (rest looked up from reference TRBV7-9 and TRBJ1-2): DTGVSQNPRHKITKRGQNVTFRCDPISEHNRLYWYRQTLGQGPEFLTYFQNEAQLEKSRLLSDRFSAERPKGSFSTLEIQRTEQGDSAMYLCASSLGYGRNYGYTFGSGTRLTVV.

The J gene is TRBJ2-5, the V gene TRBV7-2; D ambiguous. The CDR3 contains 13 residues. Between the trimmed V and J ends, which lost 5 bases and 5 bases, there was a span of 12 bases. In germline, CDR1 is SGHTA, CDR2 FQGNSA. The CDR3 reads CASSRRSFETQYF. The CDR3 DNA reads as TGTGCCAGCAGCCGAAGGAGTTTCGAGACCCAGTACTTC.

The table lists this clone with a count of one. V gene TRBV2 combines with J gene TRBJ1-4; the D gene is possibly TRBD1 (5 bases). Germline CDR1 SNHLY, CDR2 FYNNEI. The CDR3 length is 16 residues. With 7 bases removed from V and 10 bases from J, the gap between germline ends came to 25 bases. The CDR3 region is CASNLPGSLSGGKLFF. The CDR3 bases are TGTGCCAGCAACTTGCCGGGCTCCCTCTCCGGGGGAAAACTGTTTTTT.

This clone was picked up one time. The CDR3 DNA is TGCGCCAGCAGCTTGGGCAGCTCCTACGAGCAGTACTTC. Translating gives CASSLGSSYEQYF. The chain carries TRBV5-1 and TRBJ2-7; the D is unclear. The CDR3 runs to 13 residues. V gave up 0 bases and J gave up 0 bases, with 4 bases separating them. CDR1 is SGHRS and CDR2 is YFSETQ in the germline V gene.

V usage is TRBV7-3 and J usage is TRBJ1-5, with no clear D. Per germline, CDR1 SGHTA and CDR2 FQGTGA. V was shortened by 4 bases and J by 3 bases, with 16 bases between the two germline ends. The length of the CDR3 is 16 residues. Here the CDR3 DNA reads TGTGCCAGCAGCTACGGCGTGGGAGTTTTCAATCAGCCCCAGCATTTT. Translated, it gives CASSYGVGVFNQPQHF. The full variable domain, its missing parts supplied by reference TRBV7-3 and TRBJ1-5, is GAGVSQTPSNKVTEKGKYVELRCDPISGHTALYWYRQSLGQGPEFLIYFQGTGAADDSGLPNDRFFAVRPEGSVSTLKIQRTERGDSAVYLCASSYGVGVFNQPQHFGDGTRLSIL.

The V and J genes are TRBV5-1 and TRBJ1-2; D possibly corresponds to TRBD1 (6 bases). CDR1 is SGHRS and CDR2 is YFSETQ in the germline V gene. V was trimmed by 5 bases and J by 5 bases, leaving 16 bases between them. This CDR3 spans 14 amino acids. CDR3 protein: CASRAAGQSYGYTF. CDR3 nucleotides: TGCGCCAGCAGAGCGGCTGGACAGAGTTATGGCTACACCTTC.

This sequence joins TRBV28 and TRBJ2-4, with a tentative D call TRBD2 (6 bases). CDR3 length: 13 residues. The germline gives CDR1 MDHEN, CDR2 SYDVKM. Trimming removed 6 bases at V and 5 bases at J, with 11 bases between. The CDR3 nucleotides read TGTGCCAGCAGCACGCCGGGAGAAAACATTCAGTACTTC. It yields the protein CASSTPGENIQYF.

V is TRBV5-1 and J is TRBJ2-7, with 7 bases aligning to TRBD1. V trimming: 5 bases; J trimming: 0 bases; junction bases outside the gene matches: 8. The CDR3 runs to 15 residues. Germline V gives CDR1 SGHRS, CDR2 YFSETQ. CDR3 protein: CASRLTGTVSYEQYF. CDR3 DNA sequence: TGCGCCAGCAGACTAACCGGGACAGTCTCCTACGAGCAGTACTTC.

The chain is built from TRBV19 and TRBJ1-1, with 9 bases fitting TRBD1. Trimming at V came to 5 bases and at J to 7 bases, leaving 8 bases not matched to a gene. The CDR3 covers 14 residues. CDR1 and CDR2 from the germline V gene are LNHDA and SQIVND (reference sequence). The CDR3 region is CASSHMGQGHEAFF. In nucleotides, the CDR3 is TGTGCCAGTAGTCACATGGGACAGGGACATGAAGCTTTCTTT.

The CDR3: CASSLVRAGELFF. The CDR3 DNA is TGTGCCAGCAGTTTGGTGAGAGCCGGGGAGCTGTTTTTT. The rearrangement uses TRBV12-3 or TRBV12-4 and TRBJ2-2; no clear D gene. The V end was cut by 3 bases, the J end by 6 bases, with 8 bases between. The CDR3 runs to 13 residues.

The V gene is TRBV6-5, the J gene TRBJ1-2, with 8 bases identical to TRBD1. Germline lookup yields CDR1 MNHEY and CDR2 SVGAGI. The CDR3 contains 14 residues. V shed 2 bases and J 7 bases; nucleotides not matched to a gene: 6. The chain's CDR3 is CASSYGQGVFGYTF. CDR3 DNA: TGTGCCAGCAGTTACGGACAGGGCGTCTTTGGCTACACCTTC.